This T cell receptor beta chain stems from a study of blood T cell repertoires in COVID-19. Overall study context: Some COVID-19 samples were acute and others convalescent; all came from the United States, Italy and Spain. Sample material is recorded as cDNA or gDNA derived from T cells, B-cell-depleted T cells, or PBMCs.

Per the authors' pipeline: Reference gene primer amplification in the assay estimated nucleated cell counts. Sequencing was performed with immunoSEQ multiplex PCR; in TCRdb, only in-frame clones are kept and a portion is missing. V and J calls and clone size are given by that table; D and trimming were obtained from the DNA. The sample shows 250,000 to 300,000 clones, roughly 90% of them seen only once. The V gene lost 0 bases and the J gene lost 0 bases, with 10 bases spanning the gap. Germline-derived CDR1 and CDR2 are SGDLS and YYNGEE. CDR3 length equals 16 residues. Seattle patient enrollment occurred during active infection, with longitudinal follow-up thereafter.

This receptor was identified in a woman between 25 and 40 years old with COVID-19, enrolled during active disease. V usage is TRBV9 and J usage is TRBJ1-3; D is unresolved. What was sequenced was peripheral blood. The DNA for the CDR3 is TGTGCCAGCAGCGTAGCTCTTTCAGGCTCTGGAAACACCATATATTTT. Protein: CASSVALSGSGNTIYF.